This T cell receptor beta chain was profiled in a study of T-cell memory formation after mild COVID-19. This clonotype was detected ten times or more. The V and J ends lost 0 bases and 6 bases respectively, with 19 bases between them. The germline gives CDR1 SGHRS, CDR2 YFSETQ. The CDR3 spans 17 residues. TCRdb processed the 5' RACE reads anew with MiXCR; each CDR3 protein has one entry. The table records hundreds of thousands of distinct CDR3 sequences, approximately 15% of them present only once. V usage is TRBV5-1 and J usage is TRBJ2-1; tentatively, D is TRBD2 (7 bases). The TCR comes from a man aged 18-30 years who had mild COVID-19 (a few samples of this study predate the infection). Cell type and time point are not known. Sequenced sample: PBMCs or a T cell subset sorted from them (not recorded which). CDR3 amino acids: CASSLALFGGGPNEQFF. As DNA, the CDR3 is TGCGCCAGCAGCTTGGCCCTTTTTGGGGGGGGCCCCAATGAGCAGTTCTTC.